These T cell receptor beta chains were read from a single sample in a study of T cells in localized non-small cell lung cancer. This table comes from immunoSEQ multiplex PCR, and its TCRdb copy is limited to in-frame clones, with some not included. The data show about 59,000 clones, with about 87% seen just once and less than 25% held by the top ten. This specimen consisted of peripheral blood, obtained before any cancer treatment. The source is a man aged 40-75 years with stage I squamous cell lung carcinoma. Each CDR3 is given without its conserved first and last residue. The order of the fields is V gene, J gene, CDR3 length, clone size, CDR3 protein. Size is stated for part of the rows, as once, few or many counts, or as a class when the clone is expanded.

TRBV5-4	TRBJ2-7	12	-	ASSSLAGGDEQY
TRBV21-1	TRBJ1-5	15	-	ASTLGASSDSNQPQH
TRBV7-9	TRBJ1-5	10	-	ASSLVDQPQH
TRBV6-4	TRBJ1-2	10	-	ASTSGWGGYT
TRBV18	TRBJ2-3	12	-	ASSPPSGTDTQY
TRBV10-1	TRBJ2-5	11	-	ASSEGPQETQY
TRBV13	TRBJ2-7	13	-	ASSQSRDPSYEQY
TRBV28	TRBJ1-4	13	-	ASSFPGRQNEKLF
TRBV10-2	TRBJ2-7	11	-	ASSPGNLYEQY
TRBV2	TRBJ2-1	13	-	ASSEARQATYEQF
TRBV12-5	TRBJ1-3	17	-	ASGLPFPGQGSAGNTIY
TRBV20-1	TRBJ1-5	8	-	STGVGPQH
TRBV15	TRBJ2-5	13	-	ATSRDPGTEETQY
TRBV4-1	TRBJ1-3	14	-	ASSPGRPVRGNTIY
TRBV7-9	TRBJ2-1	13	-	ASSIRDSSYNEQF
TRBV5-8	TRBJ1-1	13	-	ASTEKGGWWVEAF
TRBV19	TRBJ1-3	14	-	ASSIRQGASGNTIY
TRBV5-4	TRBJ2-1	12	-	ASSSTSGSNEQF
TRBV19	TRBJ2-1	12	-	ASSIKLAGGEQF
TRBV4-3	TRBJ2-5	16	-	ASSQEPSRGRGFVTQY
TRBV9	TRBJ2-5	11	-	ASSVDRQETQY
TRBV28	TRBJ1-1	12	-	ASSLGQMNTEAF
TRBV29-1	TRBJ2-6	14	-	SVEDRAGAGANVLT
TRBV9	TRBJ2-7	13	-	ASSVGHDRSYEQY
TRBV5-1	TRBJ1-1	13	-	ASSPHRQGGTEAF
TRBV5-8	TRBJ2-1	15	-	ASSLGGALNHFNEQF
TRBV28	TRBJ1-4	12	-	ASRPQVANEKLF
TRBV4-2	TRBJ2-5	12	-	ASSQDLRQETQY
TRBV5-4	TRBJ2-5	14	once	ASSTGLAGGRETQY
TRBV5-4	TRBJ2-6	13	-	ASSAGGPGANVLT
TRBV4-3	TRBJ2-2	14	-	ASSQVPGTGTGELF
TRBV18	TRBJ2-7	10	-	ASSPPSYEQY
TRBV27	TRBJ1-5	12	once	ASSPGQGRKPQH
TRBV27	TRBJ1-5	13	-	ASSPRGLPNQPQH
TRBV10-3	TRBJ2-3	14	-	AISEWAGGVTDTQY
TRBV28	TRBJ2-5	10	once	ASSLWGETQY
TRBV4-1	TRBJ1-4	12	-	ASSPLRTNEKLF
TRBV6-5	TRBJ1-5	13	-	ASRPRDASNQPQH
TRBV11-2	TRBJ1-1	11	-	ASSLDRALEAF
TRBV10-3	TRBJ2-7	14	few	AISESFLGTGLAEF
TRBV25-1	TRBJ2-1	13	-	ASSFPGRSYNEQF
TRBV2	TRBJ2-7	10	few	ASSEFGYEQY